These 26 T cell receptor beta chains came from one sample sequenced in a study of blood T cell repertoires in COVID-19 (dated by TCRdb to about 2020). Library generation was performed with the immunoSEQ multiplex PCR assay. TCRdb provides this immuneACCESS table in a form limited to in-frame rearrangements. Some clones are lacking; in checked studies, under half of them reflect an unresolved V gene, and why the rest are absent is not known. The sample table holds 150,000 to 200,000 clones, of which 70% to 90% were seen once. The ten most abundant clones make up approximately 10% of the sample. Sequences were obtained from peripheral blood. These receptors all stem from an older woman with COVID-19, enrolled during active disease.

The genes are TRBV6-5 and TRBJ2-1, with a weak D call TRBD1 (6 bases). V shed 2 bases and J shed 4 bases, with 15 bases lying between them. Germline assignment: CDR1 MNHEY and CDR2 SVGAGI. The CDR3 spans 16 residues. The CDR3 here is CASSYPSGQGYNEQFF. CDR3 bases: TGTGCCAGCAGTTACCCCTCCGGGCAGGGGTACAATGAGCAGTTCTTC.

There are a few counts of this clone. The chain links TRBV5-4 to TRBJ1-6; D is unresolved. CDR3 length: 13 amino acids. V dropped 4 bases and J dropped 10 bases, with 12 bases sitting between them. The germline V gene has CDR1 SGHNT and CDR2 YYREEE (reference sequence). The CDR3 nucleotides are TGTGCCAGCAGCCTCACTAATGGCTCACCCCTCCACTTT. This codes for CASSLTNGSPLHF.

This clone has only a few counts. V and J are TRBV27 and TRBJ1-5, with 7 bases fitting TRBD1. Germline V lookup: CDR1 MNHEY, CDR2 SMNVEV (reference sequence). The V segment lost 5 bases and the J segment 2 bases; nucleotides outside the gene matches: 9. The CDR3 spans 16 residues. The CDR3 sequence is CASSPGQILGNQPQHF. In nucleotides, the CDR3 is TGTGCCAGCAGTCCGGGACAGATTCTGGGCAATCAGCCCCAGCATTTT.

This chain links TRBV20-1 with TRBJ1-1; D is undetermined. This CDR3 has 11 residues. Trimming shortened V by 1 base and J by 3 bases, and 3 bases separated the two germline ends. Germline assignment: CDR1 DFQATT and CDR2 SNEGSKA (reference sequence). CDR3 residues: CSARGDTEAFF. For the CDR3, the DNA is TGCAGTGCTAGAGGAGACACTGAAGCTTTCTTT.

This clone is a singleton in its sample. V usage is TRBV6-5 and J usage is TRBJ1-4, with D possibly being TRBD1 (5 bases). The CDR3 sequence is 14 residues long. Germline CDR1 and CDR2: MNHEY and SVGAGI. Trimming stripped 6 bases from V and 3 bases from J, with 11 bases between. CDR3 nucleotide sequence: TGTGCCAGCAGGGGGGGGTTTCCTAATGAAAAACTGTTTTTT. Translated: CASRGGFPNEKLFF.

This clone is a singleton in its sample. This chain uses TRBV30 with TRBJ1-5; 8 bases agree with TRBD1. This CDR3 contains 13 residues. The V gene end was trimmed by 0 bases and the J gene end by 5 bases; junction bases not matched to a gene: 0. Germline loops: CDR1 GTSNPN, CDR2 SVGIG (reference sequence). CDR3 in DNA: TGTGCCTGGAGTGTACAGGGGGATCAGCCCCAGCATTTT. This gives the protein CAWSVQGDQPQHF.

This clone was seen only once. This chain connects TRBV7-9 to TRBJ2-2; TRBD2 is a possible D gene (6 bases). CDR3 length: 15 residues. From germline, CDR1 is SEHNR and CDR2 FQNEAQ (reference sequence). Deletions cut 5 bases from V and 6 bases from J, with 16 bases between. The CDR3 DNA reads TGTGCCAGCAGCGACGAGCAGGAGGGCGCCGGGGAGCTGTTTTTT. This sequence encodes CASSDEQEGAGELFF. Supplemented by reference TRBV7-9 and TRBJ2-2, the full variable domain reads DTGVSQNPRHKITKRGQNVTFRCDPISEHNRLYWYRQTLGQGPEFLTYFQNEAQLEKSRLLSDRFSAERPKGSFSTLEIQRTEQGDSAMYLCASSDEQEGAGELFFGEGSRLTVL.

CDR3 bases: TGCGCCAGCAGCCAAGTAGCGGAAGGCGGAGAGACCCAGTACTTC. Amino acid sequence: CASSQVAEGGETQYF. The V gene is TRBV4-3, the J gene TRBJ2-5, with D possibly TRBD2 on 6 matching bases. Trimming took off 1 base at V and 4 bases at J, with 13 bases between the two ends. Germline values: CDR1 LGHNA, CDR2 YSLEER. This CDR3 has 15 residues.

V usage is TRBV27 and J usage is TRBJ1-5; no definite D call. V was clipped by 2 bases and J by 4 bases, with 15 bases between them. CDR3 length: 16 residues. Looked up from germline, CDR1 is MNHEY and CDR2 is SMNVEV (reference sequence). The CDR3 reads CASSLRTAEGNQPQHF. For the CDR3, the DNA is TGTGCCAGCAGTTTACGAACGGCGGAGGGTAATCAGCCCCAGCATTTT.

The rearrangement links TRBV19 to TRBJ2-7; 12 positions match TRBD2. Germline trimming cut 5 bases from V and 6 bases from J; bases unmatched to any gene: 8. CDR1 is LNHDA, CDR2 SQIVND, per germline (reference sequence). This CDR3 region has 15 residues. CDR3 sequence: CASSSASGRAPEQYF. The CDR3 bases are TGTGCCAGTAGTTCCGCTAGCGGGAGGGCTCCCGAGCAGTACTTC.

This clone was recorded once. This chain connects TRBV21-1 to TRBJ2-7; the table assigns TRBD2, which was not confirmed against the DNA. TRBV21-1 has pseudogene status. The CDR3 extends over 14 amino acids. The CDR3 reads CASSVKRDSYEQYF. DNA for the CDR3: TGTGCCAGCAGCGTCAAGAGGGACTCCTACGAGCAGTACTTC.

This chain joins TRBV6-2 or TRBV6-3 and TRBJ2-7; 9 positions agree with TRBD1. Germline trimming cut 2 bases from V and 0 bases from J; bases unmatched to any gene: 8. Germline V gives CDR1 MNHEY, CDR2 SVGEGT. This CDR3 contains 17 residues. The CDR3 DNA sequence: TGTGCCAGCAGTTACCGGCACAGGGGGCAACTCTCCTACGAGCAGTACTTC. It yields the protein CASSYRHRGQLSYEQYF.

The V gene is TRBV3-1 (or the pseudogene TRBV3-2), the J gene TRBJ1-3, with 10 bases fitting TRBD1. Germline values: CDR1 LGHDT, CDR2 YNNKEL (reference sequence). V gave up 1 base and J gave up 4 bases; unmatched junction bases: 1. This CDR3 contains 15 residues. The CDR3, as DNA: TGTGCCAGCAGCCAAGGACAGGGGGCCGGAAACACCATATATTTT. This encodes CASSQGQGAGNTIYF.

Concerning this clone: The identical CDR3 is also encoded by other nucleotide sequences in the sample. CDR3 coding DNA: TGCGCCAGCAGCTTATCCATGAACACTGAAGCTTTCTTT. Encoded protein: CASSLSMNTEAFF. The chain recombines TRBV5-1 with TRBJ1-1, with D unresolved. V lost 2 bases to trimming and J lost 0 bases, with 5 bases between them. This CDR3 has 13 residues. Germline loops: CDR1 SGHRS, CDR2 YFSETQ.

The gene calls are TRBV6-6 and TRBJ2-1; 9 bases line up with TRBD2. V lost 6 bases to trimming and J lost 7 bases; unmatched junction nucleotides: 7. The length of the CDR3 is 14 residues. Looked up from germline, CDR1 is MNHNY and CDR2 is SVGAGI (reference sequence). CDR3 residues: CASRPRTSDNEQFF. The CDR3 DNA follows: TGTGCCAGCAGACCTAGGACTAGCGATAATGAGCAGTTCTTC.

CDR3 bases: TGTGCCAGCAGTGGGGGCGGGAACTCTGGAAACACCATATATTTT. Translating gives CASSGGGNSGNTIYF. This chain connects TRBV2 to TRBJ1-3, with a weak D call TRBD1 (5 bases). Germline assignment: CDR1 SNHLY and CDR2 FYNNEI. The CDR3 consists of 15 residues. Trimming took off 4 bases at V and 0 bases at J, with 10 bases between the two ends.

This sequence joins TRBV7-6 and TRBJ2-5, with 7 bases fitting TRBD2. The length of the CDR3 is 14 residues. Trimming removed 1 base from V and 4 bases from J; junction bases left unmatched: 3. Germline CDR1 is SGHVS and CDR2 is FNYEAQ. The CDR3 sequence is CASSLDGEGETQYF. The CDR3, as DNA: TGTGCCAGCAGCTTAGACGGGGAGGGAGAGACCCAGTACTTC.

This chain connects TRBV13 to TRBJ2-5; 7 nucleotides agree with TRBD2. The germline V gene has CDR1 PRHDT and CDR2 FYEKMQ (reference sequence). There are 14 residues in the CDR3. J was trimmed by 5 bases and V by 6 bases; bases with no gene match: 9. CDR3 sequence: CASRAGLNGETQYF. The CDR3 DNA sequence: TGTGCCAGCAGAGCGGGACTCAACGGGGAGACCCAGTACTTC.

This clone has a handful of counts. This chain joins TRBV27 and TRBJ1-6; 10 nucleotides line up with TRBD1. With V trimmed by 7 bases and J by 3 bases, 6 bases remained unmatched. The germline gives CDR1 MNHEY, CDR2 SMNVEV (reference sequence). CDR3 length: 16 amino acids. This chain's CDR3 is CASKPRDRGYNSPLHF. As DNA, the CDR3 is TGTGCCAGCAAACCAAGGGACAGGGGCTATAATTCACCCCTCCACTTT.

A single count supports this clone. The rearrangement joins TRBV2 to TRBJ2-3, with 11 bases lining up with TRBD2. V lost 10 bases to trimming and J lost 1 base; unmatched junction nucleotides: 7. This CDR3 is 15 amino acids long. Germline CDR1 SNHLY, CDR2 FYNNEI. The CDR3 spells CATAELAGGTDTQYF. The CDR3 DNA sequence: TGTGCCACCGCCGAACTAGCGGGAGGCACAGATACGCAGTATTTT.

This clone came up a few times. V and J are TRBV2 and TRBJ1-2; 12 positions agree with TRBD1. Trimming removed 4 bases from V and 4 bases from J; junction bases left unmatched: 10. Germline assignment: CDR1 SNHLY and CDR2 FYNNEI. The CDR3 is 17 amino acids. The CDR3 spells CASSATSGTGGGYGYTF. In DNA, the CDR3 is TGTGCCAGCAGTGCCACCTCCGGGACAGGGGGCGGCTATGGCTACACCTTC. The variable domain in full, completed from reference TRBV2 and TRBJ1-2, reads EPEVTQTPSHQVTQMGQEVILRCVPISNHLYFYWYRQILGQKVEFLVSFYNNEISEKSEIFDDQFSVERPDGSNFTLKIRSTKLEDSAMYFCASSATSGTGGGYGYTFGSGTRLTVV.

The chain carries TRBV6-6 and TRBJ2-7; weak D call: TRBD1 (6 bases). Germline loops: CDR1 MNHNY, CDR2 SVGAGI (reference sequence). Trimming left V 5 bases short and J 6 bases short, with 11 bases between. The CDR3 runs to 12 residues. The CDR3: CASSGRGSEQYF. The CDR3 coding sequence is TGTGCCAGCAGTGGCAGGGGATCCGAGCAGTACTTC.

The chain carries TRBV13 and TRBJ2-3; tentative D call: TRBD1 (5 bases). This CDR3 spans 15 amino acids. The germline V gene encodes CDR1 PRHDT and CDR2 FYEKMQ (reference sequence). V was shortened by 10 bases and J by 1 base, with 18 bases between the two germline ends. CDR3 nucleotide sequence: TGTGCCACCCCAGGTCAGGACACGCGCACAGATACGCAGTATTTT. Amino acids: CATPGQDTRTDTQYF.

The rearrangement links TRBV7-2 to TRBJ2-7; 7 bases agree with TRBD2. The V gene's germline CDR1 is SGHTA and CDR2 FQGNSA. This CDR3 spans 15 amino acids. The V and J ends lost 0 bases and 3 bases, in that order; junction bases with no gene match: 5. CDR3 sequence (DNA): TGTGCCAGCAGCTTAGCGGGAGGGCCGGGCTACGAGCAGTACTTC. Amino acids: CASSLAGGPGYEQYF.

The V gene is TRBV28, the J gene TRBJ2-7, with a weak D call TRBD1 (5 bases). Germline CDR1 MDHEN, CDR2 SYDVKM. This CDR3 contains 14 residues. With 2 bases removed from V and 1 base from J, the gap between germline ends came to 9 bases. CDR3 sequence: CASSLPGRSYEQYF. Here the CDR3 DNA reads TGTGCCAGCAGTTTACCAGGGCGGTCCTACGAGCAGTACTTC.

The chain is built from TRBV19 and TRBJ2-2, with D possibly TRBD2 on 6 matching bases. This CDR3 is 16 amino acids long. CDR1 is LNHDA and CDR2 is SQIVND in the germline V gene (reference sequence). Trimming took 4 bases from V and 5 from J, leaving 17 bases between them. CDR3 loop: CASSSLRDGGTGELFF. The CDR3, as DNA: TGTGCCAGTAGTAGCCTCCGGGACGGAGGGACCGGGGAGCTGTTTTTT.